The 11 T cell receptor beta chains below come from one sample, sequenced in a study of blood T cell repertoires in COVID-19. Sequenced by immunoSEQ multiplex PCR; TCRdb stores in-frame clones only, minus some. The sample holds 120,000 or so clones; 86% are singletons and the top ten take around 4.2%. Input material: peripheral blood. The source is a man between 35 and 55 years old with acute or convalescent COVID-19.

This chain links TRBV7-9 with TRBJ2-2, with 8 bases fitting TRBD1. The V segment lost 0 bases and the J segment 3 bases; nucleotides outside the gene matches: 6. The CDR3 extends over 17 amino acids. The germline V gene encodes CDR1 SEHNR and CDR2 FQNEAQ (reference sequence). CDR3 loop: CASSLALRTGYTGELFF. The CDR3 DNA reads TGTGCCAGCAGCTTAGCGCTTAGGACAGGGTACACCGGGGAGCTGTTTTTT.

V usage is TRBV27 and J usage is TRBJ2-2; 14 bases agree with TRBD2. V was clipped by 4 bases and J by 5 bases; unmatched bases: 9. The germline V gene encodes CDR1 MNHEY and CDR2 SMNVEV (reference sequence). This CDR3 has 18 residues. The DNA for the CDR3 is TGTGCCAGCAGTTCCCCGGGACTAGCGGGAGTTAAAACCGGGGAGCTGTTTTTT. It yields the protein CASSSPGLAGVKTGELFF.

The V and J genes are TRBV29-1 and TRBJ1-1, with D tentatively TRBD1 (6 bases). The V and J ends lost 7 bases and 0 bases respectively, with 12 bases between them. The CDR3 is 13 amino acids. The germline gives CDR1 SQVTM, CDR2 ANQGSEA. CDR3 region: CSANTGMNTEAFF. As DNA, the CDR3 is TGCAGCGCGAATACAGGGATGAACACTGAAGCTTTCTTT.

This chain links TRBV14 with TRBJ1-5, with no clear D. Germline-derived CDR1 and CDR2 are SGHDN and FVKESK. The CDR3 covers 13 residues. V was clipped by 4 bases and J by 9 bases, with 13 bases between them. The DNA of the CDR3 is TGTGCCAGCAGCCTAGGACTTGGGCGGCCCCAGCATTTT. Residues: CASSLGLGRPQHF.

V usage is TRBV25-1 and J usage is TRBJ1-4, with 8 bases lining up with TRBD1. Germline CDR1 is MGHDK and CDR2 is SYGVNS. There are 15 residues in the CDR3. V dropped 6 bases and J dropped 0; count of bases not matched to a gene: 3. The chain's CDR3 is CASRTGDATNEKLFF. In DNA, the CDR3 is TGTGCCAGCAGGACAGGGGATGCAACTAATGAAAAACTGTTTTTT.

V usage is TRBV7-9 and J usage is TRBJ2-2; possibly TRBD1 for D (5 bases). CDR3 length equals 16 residues. Trimming stripped 0 bases from V and 4 bases from J, with 12 bases between. Germline V gives CDR1 SEHNR, CDR2 FQNEAQ (reference sequence). This CDR3 is CASSLATDTPTGELFF. The CDR3 coding sequence is TGTGCCAGCAGCTTAGCGACAGACACCCCCACCGGGGAGCTGTTTTTT.

This rearrangement joins TRBV30 to TRBJ1-2, with 8 bases fitting TRBD1. From germline, CDR1 is GTSNPN and CDR2 SVGIG (reference sequence). V shed 5 bases and J 7 bases; nucleotides not matched to a gene: 9. The CDR3 totals 13 residues. This CDR3 reads CAWSRRQGSGYTF. The CDR3 DNA reads as TGTGCCTGGTCACGGCGACAGGGGAGTGGCTACACCTTC.

The gene calls are TRBV5-1 and TRBJ2-2, with 7 bases matching TRBD2. Trimming at V came to 1 base and at J to 4 bases, leaving 19 bases not matched to a gene. This CDR3 contains 20 residues. Germline V gene sequence: CDR1 SGHRS, CDR2 YFSETQ. CDR3 bases: TGCGCCAGCAGCTTGTGGGGACCCCGGACTAGTAAGTCGTTCACCGGGGAGCTGTTTTTT. Protein: CASSLWGPRTSKSFTGELFF.

The chain recombines TRBV30 with TRBJ1-5, with 7 bases that match TRBD1. This CDR3 is 14 amino acids long. Germline CDR1 reads GTSNPN; CDR2 reads SVGIG (reference sequence). With V trimmed by 0 bases and J by 6 bases, 5 bases remained unmatched. The CDR3 reads CAWSVKGTAQPQHF. CDR3 nucleotides: TGTGCCTGGAGTGTAAAAGGGACAGCTCAGCCCCAGCATTTT. The variable domain in full, completed from reference TRBV30 and TRBJ1-5, reads SQTIHQWPATLVQPVGSPLSLECTVEGTSNPNLYWYRQAAGRGLQLLFYSVGIGQISSEVPQNLSASRPQDRQFILSSKKLLLSDSGFYLCAWSVKGTAQPQHFGDGTRLSIL.

This clone was observed once. Other DNA sequences in the sample encode the same CDR3. J is TRBJ2-7 and V is TRBV5-4, with 10 bases matching TRBD1. Trimming removed 5 bases from V and 5 bases from J; junction bases left unmatched: 4. The CDR3 consists of 13 residues. Germline assignment: CDR1 SGHNT and CDR2 YYREEE (reference sequence). CDR3 sequence: CASSLDRGHEQYF. The CDR3 nucleotides are TGTGCCAGCAGTCTCGACAGGGGGCACGAGCAGTACTTC.

This sequence joins TRBV24-1 and TRBJ2-1, with D perhaps matching TRBD1 (5 bases). Per the germline V gene, CDR1 is KGHDR and CDR2 is SFDVKD. This CDR3 is 13 amino acids long. The V end lost 4 bases, the J end lost 10 bases, and 13 bases lay between the germline ends. CDR3 residues: CATSDGHLREQFF. In nucleotides, the CDR3 is TGTGCCACCAGTGACGGACACCTTCGGGAGCAGTTCTTC.